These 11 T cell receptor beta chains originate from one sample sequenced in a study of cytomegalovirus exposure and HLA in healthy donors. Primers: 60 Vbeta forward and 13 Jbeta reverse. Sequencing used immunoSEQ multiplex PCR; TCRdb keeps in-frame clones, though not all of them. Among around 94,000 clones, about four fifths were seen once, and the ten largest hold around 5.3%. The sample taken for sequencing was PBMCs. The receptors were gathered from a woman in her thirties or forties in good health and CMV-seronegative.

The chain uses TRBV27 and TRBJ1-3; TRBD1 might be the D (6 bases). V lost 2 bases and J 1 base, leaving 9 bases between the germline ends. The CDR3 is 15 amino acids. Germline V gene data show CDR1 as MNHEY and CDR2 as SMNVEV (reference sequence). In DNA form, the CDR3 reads TGTGCCAGCAGTTTAATGGGGGCGTCTGGAAACACCATATATTTT. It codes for CASSLMGASGNTIYF.

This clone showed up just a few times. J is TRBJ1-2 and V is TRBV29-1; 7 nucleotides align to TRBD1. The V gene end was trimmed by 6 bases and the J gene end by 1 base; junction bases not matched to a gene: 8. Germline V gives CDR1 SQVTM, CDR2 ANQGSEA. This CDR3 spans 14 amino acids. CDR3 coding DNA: TGCAGCGTCCGGGCGGGACAGAGTAACTATGGCTACACCTTC. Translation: CSVRAGQSNYGYTF.

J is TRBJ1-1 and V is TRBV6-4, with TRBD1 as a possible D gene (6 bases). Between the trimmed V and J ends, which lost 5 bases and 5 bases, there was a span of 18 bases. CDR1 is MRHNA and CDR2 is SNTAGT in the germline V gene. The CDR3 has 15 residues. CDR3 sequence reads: CASSPTTGFRTEAFF. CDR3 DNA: TGTGCCAGCAGTCCGACTACAGGGTTCAGAACTGAAGCTTTCTTT.

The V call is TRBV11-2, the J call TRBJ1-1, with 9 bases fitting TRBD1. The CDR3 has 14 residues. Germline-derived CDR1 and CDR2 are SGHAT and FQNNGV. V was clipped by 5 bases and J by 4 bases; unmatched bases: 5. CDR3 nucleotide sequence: TGTGCCAGCAGCGAGACAGGGGGTGTCACTGAAGCTTTCTTT. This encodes CASSETGGVTEAFF.

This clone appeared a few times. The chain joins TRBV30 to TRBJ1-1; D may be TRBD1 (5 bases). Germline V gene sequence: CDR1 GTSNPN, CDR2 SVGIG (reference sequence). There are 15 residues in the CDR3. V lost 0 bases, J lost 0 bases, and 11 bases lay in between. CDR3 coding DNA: TGTGCCTGGAGTGTAAAGGGGCCTATGAACACTGAAGCTTTCTTT. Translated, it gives CAWSVKGPMNTEAFF.

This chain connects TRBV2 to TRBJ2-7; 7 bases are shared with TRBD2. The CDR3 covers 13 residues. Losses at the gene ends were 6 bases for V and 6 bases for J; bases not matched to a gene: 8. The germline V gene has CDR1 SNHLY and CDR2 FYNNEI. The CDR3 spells CASRTTSSSEQYF. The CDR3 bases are TGTGCCAGCAGGACGACTAGCTCAAGCGAGCAGTACTTC.

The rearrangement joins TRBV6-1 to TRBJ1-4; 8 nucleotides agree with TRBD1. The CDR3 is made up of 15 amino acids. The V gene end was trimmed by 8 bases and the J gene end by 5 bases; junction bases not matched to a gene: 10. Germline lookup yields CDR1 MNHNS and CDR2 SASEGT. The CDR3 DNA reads TGTGCCAGCGGGGCCAGGGGGCGGGGGAATGAAAAACTGTTTTTT. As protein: CASGARGRGNEKLFF.

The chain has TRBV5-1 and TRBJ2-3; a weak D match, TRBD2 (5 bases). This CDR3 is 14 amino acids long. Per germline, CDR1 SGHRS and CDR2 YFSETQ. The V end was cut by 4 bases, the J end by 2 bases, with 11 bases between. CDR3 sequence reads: CASSPPGNTDTQYF. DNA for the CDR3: TGCGCCAGCAGCCCCCCCGGGAACACAGATACGCAGTATTTT. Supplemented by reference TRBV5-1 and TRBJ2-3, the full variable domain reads KAGVTQTPRYLIKTRGQQVTLSCSPISGHRSVSWYQQTPGQGLQFLFEYFSETQRNKGNFPGRFSGRQFSNSRSEMNVSTLELGDSALYLCASSPPGNTDTQYFGPGTRLTVL.

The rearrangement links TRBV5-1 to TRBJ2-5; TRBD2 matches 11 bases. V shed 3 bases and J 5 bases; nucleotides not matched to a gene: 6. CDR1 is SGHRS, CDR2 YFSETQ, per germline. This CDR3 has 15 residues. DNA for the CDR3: TGCGCCAGCAGCTCCGGGACTAGCGGTCGTGAGACCCAGTACTTC. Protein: CASSSGTSGRETQYF.

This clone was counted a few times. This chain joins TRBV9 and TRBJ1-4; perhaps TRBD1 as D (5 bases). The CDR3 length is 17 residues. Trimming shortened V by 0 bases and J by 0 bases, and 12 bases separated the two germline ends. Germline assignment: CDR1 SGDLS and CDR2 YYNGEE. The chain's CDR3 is CASSVGPTGATNEKLFF. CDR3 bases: TGTGCCAGCAGCGTAGGGCCCACAGGAGCAACTAATGAAAAACTGTTTTTT.

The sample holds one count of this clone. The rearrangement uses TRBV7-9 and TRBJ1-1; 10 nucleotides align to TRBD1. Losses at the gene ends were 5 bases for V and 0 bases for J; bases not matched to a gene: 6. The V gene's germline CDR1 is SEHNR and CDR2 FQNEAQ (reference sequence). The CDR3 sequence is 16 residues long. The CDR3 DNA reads TGTGCCAGCAGCGCAGGGACAGGGGTAATGAACACTGAAGCTTTCTTT. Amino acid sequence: CASSAGTGVMNTEAFF.